The 15 T cell receptor beta chains presented below share a single source sample, sequenced in a study of glioma-infiltrating T cells. The iRepertoire nested amplicon-rescue multiplex PCR amplified TCR alpha and beta CDR3s from RNA. TCRdb re-derived calls from the multiplex PCR reads in MiXCR, one entry per CDR3 protein. This table has about 93,000 distinct CDR3 sequences, roughly 37% appearing once. The sample was glioma tissue, nonneoplastic brain tissue, or PBMCs (not recorded which). These receptors were collected from a human donor with low-grade glioma or glioblastoma, undergoing nonglioma brain surgery, or in good health (not recorded which).

On this clonotype: Given a much more abundant clone one base away, this may be a read error. The chain links TRBV11-2 to TRBJ1-6; D remains unclear. Per germline, CDR1 SGHAT and CDR2 FQNNGV. The CDR3 spans 13 residues. Trimming left V 1 base short and J 9 bases short, with 7 bases between. The CDR3 region is CASSLALGSPLHF. The DNA for the CDR3 is TGTGCCAGCAGCTTAGCCTTGGGTTCACCCCTCCACTTT.

A single count supports this clonotype. The chain uses TRBV6-2 or TRBV6-3 and TRBJ2-3; D not certain. CDR1 MNHEY and CDR2 SVGEGT come from the germline V gene. CDR3 size: 10 residues. Trimming stripped 4 bases from V and 12 bases from J, with 8 bases between. CDR3 sequence reads: CASSLSAQYF. Written as DNA, the CDR3 is TGTGCCAGCAGTTTGTCAGCTCAGTATTTT.

V gene TRBV19 combines with J gene TRBJ2-7; TRBD2 matches at 12 bases. This CDR3 region has 15 residues. Looked up from germline, CDR1 is LNHDA and CDR2 is SQIVND (reference sequence). Unmatched junction bases numbered 4, after V lost 3 bases and J lost 4 bases. This CDR3 is CASSIGLAGPYEQYF. The CDR3 nucleotides read TGTGCCAGTAGTATCGGACTAGCGGGACCTTACGAGCAGTACTTC.

This clonotype was found many times. One junction end does not reproduce the germline sequence, and a read error may be involved. This CDR3 reads CASSEEPRGASSGNTIYF. Written as DNA, the CDR3 is TGTGCCAGCAGCGAAGAACCCAGGGGGGCGAGCTCTGGAAACACCATATATTTT. This chain connects TRBV4-2 to TRBJ1-3; TRBD1 aligns across 7 bases. CDR1 is LGHNA and CDR2 is YNFKEQ in the germline V gene. CDR3 length: 18 amino acids.

In this sample, this clonotype turned up many times. This sequence joins TRBV19 and TRBJ1-5; 7 bases agree with TRBD1. With 2 bases clipped from V and 0 bases from J, the junction kept 1 base outside the gene matches. The CDR3 consists of 15 residues. Per the germline V gene, CDR1 is LNHDA and CDR2 is SQIVND (reference sequence). Written as DNA, the CDR3 is TGTGCCAGTAGTATAACAGGGGATAGCAATCAGCCCCAGCATTTT. It is translated as CASSITGDSNQPQHF.

As regards this clonotype: A clone one base away is much larger, so this may be a read error. This chain joins TRBV19 and TRBJ2-1, with no clear D. The CDR3 spans 19 residues. Germline loops: CDR1 LNHDA, CDR2 SQIVND (reference sequence). V lost 6 bases and J 0 bases, leaving 24 bases between the germline ends. As DNA, the CDR3 is TGTGCCAGTAGACAATTTTTTATCGTGGGTTTTGACTCCTACAATGAGCAGTTCTTC. As protein: CASRQFFIVGFDSYNEQFF.

On this clonotype itself: A junction end diverges from the germline sequence, so it may reflect a read error. The genes are TRBV6-2 or TRBV6-3 and TRBJ1-1, with 11 bases lining up with TRBD1. The CDR3 has 15 amino acids. Germline loops: CDR1 MNHEY, CDR2 SVGEGT. Here the CDR3 reads CASRAGQGARTEALF. The CDR3 coding sequence is TGTGCCAGCAGGGCAGGACAGGGGGCGAGAACTGAAGCTCTCTTT.

In regard to this clonotype: Given the absence of the conserved phenylalanine or tryptophan at the CDR3 end, a read error is likely. No DNA is shown, since the ends of the CDR3 on it are uncertain; the CDR3 is the one TCRdb lists. This chain links TRBV6-1 with TRBJ2-1. The CDR3 sequence runs 12 residues, both termini included. Germline assignment: CDR1 MNHNS and CDR2 SASEGT. CDR3 loop: CASSSSYNEQLS.

Ten or more counts support this clonotype. V usage is TRBV2 and J usage is TRBJ2-1; D gene unclear. The CDR3 loop spans 13 amino acids. The V gene lost 7 bases and the J gene lost 7 bases, with 14 bases spanning the gap. Germline lookup yields CDR1 SNHLY and CDR2 FYNNEI. The CDR3: CASTASGLNEQFF. CDR3 DNA sequence: TGTGCCAGCACGGCTAGTGGTTTGAATGAGCAGTTCTTC.

This clonotype was counted at least ten times. CDR3 bases: TGTGCCAGCAGCTCTGACGGGAGGTCCTACAATGAGCAGTTCTTC. Encoded protein: CASSSDGRSYNEQFF. The chain is built from TRBV7-2 and TRBJ2-1; 7 bases align to TRBD2. Per the germline V gene, CDR1 is SGHTA and CDR2 is FQGNSA. The length of the CDR3 is 15 residues. Germline trimming cut 4 bases from V and 1 base from J; bases unmatched to any gene: 4.

This clonotype was found many times. V usage is TRBV7-2 and J usage is TRBJ1-5, with no clear D. CDR3 length equals 12 residues. Trimming cost V 5 bases and J 9 bases, with 11 bases left between them. Germline V gives CDR1 SGHTA, CDR2 FQGNSA. The CDR3 region has the DNA TGTGCCAGCAGCGCATATGGGAGGCCCCAGCATTTT. The encoded protein is CASSAYGRPQHF.

This clonotype was seen at least ten times. The chain is built from TRBV10-3 and TRBJ2-5, with D possibly being TRBD1 or TRBD2 (5 bases each). Trimming removed 10 bases at V and 2 bases at J, with 14 bases between. CDR1 and CDR2 from the germline V gene are ENHRY and SYGVKD. CDR3 length: 13 amino acids. Here the CDR3 DNA reads TGTGCCAGTCACCGGGACGGACAAGAGACCCAGTACTTC. This codes for CASHRDGQETQYF.

As concerns this clonotype: The CDR3 does not close with the conserved phenylalanine or tryptophan, likely indicating a read error. J is TRBJ1-2 and V is TRBV20-1; no definite D call. Trimming cost V 6 bases and J 6 bases, with 8 bases left between them. CDR3 length: 10 residues. Looked up from germline, CDR1 is DFQATT and CDR2 is SNEGSKA (reference sequence). CDR3 region: CSAASDGYTI. The DNA for the CDR3 is TGCAGTGCCGCCAGTGATGGCTACACCATC.

This clonotype showed up just a few times. This rearrangement joins TRBV9 to TRBJ2-3; 10 bases map to TRBD2. The junction had 9 bases not matched to a gene; V was cut back by 1 base and J by 10 bases. CDR1 SGDLS and CDR2 YYNGEE come from the germline V gene. CDR3 length: 15 residues. The CDR3 region has the DNA TGTGCCAGCAGCGTATTTAGCGGGGGGCTCGCCCCGCAGTATTTT. Translation: CASSVFSGGLAPQYF.

With regard to this clonotype: No conserved phenylalanine or tryptophan ends this CDR3, so it is likely a read error. This chain links TRBV6-1 with TRBJ2-3; the match to TRBD1 covers 8 bases. Germline lookup yields CDR1 MNHNS and CDR2 SASEGT. CDR3 length equals 15 residues. The CDR3 region is CASSQTGANTDAQYV. CDR3 nucleotide sequence: TGTGCCAGCAGTCAGACAGGGGCCAACACAGATGCGCAGTATGTT.